This is a list of T cell receptor beta chains from one sample in a study of vaccination and CD4 T cells after COVID-19. TCRdb ran MiXCR on the PCR reads and lists one entry per CDR3 protein. The table records 14,000 to 15,000 distinct CDR3 sequences, 78% of them present only once. Their cognate antigens are unknown. Sequences were derived from CD4+ T cells from blood, cultured in vitro, sampled after SARS-CoV-2 vaccination. The source is a human donor who received a COVID-19 vaccine. CDR3s include the opening cysteine and the closing phenylalanine or tryptophan. A D gene is named only where the DNA matches it firmly. The size field is filled for only some rows; it gives once, few, many or a size class.

TRBJ2-3	TRBV10-1	few	.	TGCGCCAGCAGTGGTACCCTCAGGGCCCGAGGCACAGATACGCAGTATTTT	CASSGTLRARGTDTQYF
TRBJ2-1	TRBV11-2	once	TRBD2	TGTGCCAGCAGCTCCAGGACTAGCGGGGTCTACAATGAGCAGTTCTTC	CASSSRTSGVYNEQFF
TRBJ1-1	TRBV20-1	.	.	TGCAGTGCTAGACCTCAGGACAGTCTGAACACTGAAGCTTTCTTT	CSARPQDSLNTEAFF
TRBJ2-2	TRBV24-1	.	.	TGTGCCACCAGTGATAACAGACCGAACACCGGGGAGCTGTTTTTT	CATSDNRPNTGELFF
TRBJ1-5	TRBV30	few	.	TGTGCCTGGAAACAGGCGGGAAGCAATCAGCCCCAGCATTTT	CAWKQAGSNQPQHF
TRBJ1-2	TRBV12-3/TRBV12-4	.	TRBD1	TGTGCCAGCAGTTTAGCGGGACAGGATGCCTACACCTTC	CASSLAGQDAYTF
TRBJ1-5	TRBV2	.	.	TGTGCCAGCGGCTCGGACGGGGGCAATCAGCCCCAGCATTTT	CASGSDGGNQPQHF
TRBJ1-1	TRBV3-1	.	.	TGTGCCAGCAGCCCTGGTCAGGACCTAGGCGCTGAAGCTTTCTTT	CASSPGQDLGAEAFF
TRBJ2-3	TRBV24-1	.	TRBD2	TGTGCCACCAGTGATGCCGGGACTAGCGGGGAGCTCGCAGATACGCAGTATTTT	CATSDAGTSGELADTQYF
TRBJ2-7	TRBV30	once	.	TGTGCCTGGAGCGATATGTGGGAGCAGTACTTC	CAWSDMWEQYF
TRBJ2-5	TRBV10-1	.	.	TGCGCCAGCAGTGATGCTATCGGGGTGGGAAAGACCCAGTACTTC	CASSDAIGVGKTQYF
TRBJ1-3	TRBV25-1	.	.	TGTGCCAGCAGTGAAGTGAGGGGGTACTCTGGAAACACCATATATTTT	CASSEVRGYSGNTIYF
TRBJ2-5	TRBV5-1	.	TRBD1	TGCGCCAGCAGCTTGGTGACAGGGGAAGGGGAGACCCAGTACTTC	CASSLVTGEGETQYF
TRBJ1-5	TRBV6-1	once	.	TGTGCCAGCAGCCGAGGACCCTCCTTGCAGGGTAGTAATCAGCCCCAGCATTTT	CASSRGPSLQGSNQPQHF
TRBJ2-3	TRBV7-7	.	TRBD1	TGTGCCAGCAGCTTAGGATCAGGGGGCGCAGATACGCAGTATTTT	CASSLGSGGADTQYF
TRBJ2-5	TRBV19	.	.	TGTGCCAGTAGTACAGGAGACACATTCCAAGAGACCCAGTACTTC	CASSTGDTFQETQYF
TRBJ1-2	TRBV21-1	.	.	TGTGCCAGCAGCAAGGGGGTTGGCTACACCTTC	CASSKGVGYTF
TRBJ1-1	TRBV19	few	TRBD1	TGTGCCAGTTCACGACAGGGGGTGACTGAAGCTTTCTTT	CASSRQGVTEAFF
TRBJ2-2	TRBV25-1	.	.	TGTGCCAGCAGTGTGACACCGAACACCGGGGAGCTGTTTTTT	CASSVTPNTGELFF
TRBJ2-3	TRBV6-4	.	TRBD2	TGTGCCAGCAGTGACTCTTTGCGGGGGGGCCCGGATACGCAGTATTTT	CASSDSLRGGPDTQYF
TRBJ2-2	TRBV5-4	few	.	TGTGCCAGCAGCTTGACCCCTACGAACACCGGGGAGCTGTTTTTT	CASSLTPTNTGELFF
TRBJ2-7	TRBV30	.	.	TGTGCCTGGAGTGACGTTTACGAGCAGTACTTC	CAWSDVYEQYF
TRBJ2-7	TRBV2	.	.	TGTGCCAGCAAAGGGTTGGGGAACTCCTACGAGCAGTACTTC	CASKGLGNSYEQYF
TRBJ2-3	TRBV6-1	.	TRBD2	TGTGCCAGCAGTCCCTTGGGACTAGCGGGGGATACGCAGTATTTT	CASSPLGLAGDTQYF
TRBJ1-5	TRBV20-1	.	.	TGCAGTGCTAGTACCCGTACCTGGGACGCATTGGGTAGCAATCAGCCCCAGCATTTT	CSASTRTWDALGSNQPQHF
TRBJ2-3	TRBV4-1	.	.	TGCGCCAGCAGCCAAGTCTTGAGTCTAGCCCCAGATACGCAGTATTTT	CASSQVLSLAPDTQYF
TRBJ1-2	TRBV20-1	.	TRBD1	TGCAGTGGAACGACAGGGTCGGGCTACACCTTC	CSGTTGSGYTF
TRBJ1-2	TRBV12-3/TRBV12-4	.	.	TGTGCCAGCAGTTCCGGGTATGGCTACACCTTC	CASSSGYGYTF
TRBJ1-2	TRBV3-1	.	.	TGTGCCAGCAGCCCCCCAGCCGTCCTCCCTCTCTACACCTTC	CASSPPAVLPLYTF
TRBJ2-7	TRBV7-2	.	.	TGTGCCAGCAGCTTAGCCGTCCCCGGGACAACCTCCTTCTACGAGCAGTACTTC	CASSLAVPGTTSFYEQYF
TRBJ1-3	TRBV19	.	.	TGTGCCAGTAGTGGTCGACAGTCTCGCTCTGGAAACACCATATATTTT	CASSGRQSRSGNTIYF
TRBJ2-3	TRBV24-1	.	TRBD2	TGTGCCACCAGTGATTTTAGCGGGGGGGGGTATTTT	CATSDFSGGGYF
TRBJ2-2	TRBV2	few	.	TGTGCCAGCGGGGGAGTTAACACCGGGGAGCTGTTTTTT	CASGGVNTGELFF
TRBJ1-5	TRBV5-5	.	TRBD1	TGTGCCAGCAGCTTGGGGACAGGGGGCCCGGGTCAGCCCCAGCATTTT	CASSLGTGGPGQPQHF
TRBJ1-6	TRBV6-1	.	.	TGTGCCAGCAAATCGGGCTCCCCCTATAATTCACCCCTCCACTTT	CASKSGSPYNSPLHF
TRBJ2-5	TRBV20-1	.	.	TGCAGTGCTAGAGGTGATGGGGGCGGAGAGACCCAGTACTTC	CSARGDGGGETQYF
TRBJ2-3	TRBV20-1	.	TRBD2	TGCAGTGCTAGAGGTGAAGCGGGGGGGCGGACAGATACGCAGTATTTT	CSARGEAGGRTDTQYF
TRBJ1-1	TRBV19	.	.	TGTGCCAGTAGTATTCGAGGGCAGGGCCTTGAAGCTTTCTTT	CASSIRGQGLEAFF
TRBJ1-1	TRBV6-1	.	.	TGTGCCAGCAGCTTTAAGATGAACACTGAAGCTTTCTTT	CASSFKMNTEAFF
TRBJ1-1	TRBV7-2	.	TRBD1	TGTGCCAGCAGCTTAGTCAGGGGGGAAGCTTTCTTT	CASSLVRGEAFF
TRBJ2-3	TRBV5-4	.	TRBD2	TGTGCCAGCAGCTTGGCCGCAGGACTAGAAACAGATACGCAGTATTTT	CASSLAAGLETDTQYF
TRBJ2-7	TRBV24-1	once	TRBD1	TGTGCCACCAGTGAATTCGACAGGGGTGACTACGAGCAGTACTTC	CATSEFDRGDYEQYF
TRBJ1-2	TRBV6-1	few	TRBD1	TGTGCCAGCAGTAAAACATGGACAGGGGAGGATGGCTACACCTTC	CASSKTWTGEDGYTF
TRBJ2-5	TRBV20-1	once	TRBD1	TGCAGTGCTAGGAGGACAGGGACGACCCAGTACTTC	CSARRTGTTQYF
TRBJ1-6	TRBV20-1	once	.	TGCAGTGCTAGAGGCAGGGAAACTTCACCCCTCCACTTT	CSARGRETSPLHF
TRBJ2-7	TRBV15	.	TRBD1	TGTGCCACCAGCAGAGTACAGGGGGGCGCCTACGAGCAGTACTTC	CATSRVQGGAYEQYF
TRBJ1-2	TRBV3-1	.	.	TGTGCCAGCAGCCGGGGGTCCTATGGCTACACCTTC	CASSRGSYGYTF
TRBJ1-1	TRBV20-1	.	.	TGCAGTGCTAGAGACATACTGAACACTGAAGCTTTCTTT	CSARDILNTEAFF
TRBJ1-3	TRBV30	.	.	TGTGCCTGGAGTGCGGATTACCTATACTCTGGAAACACCATATATTTT	CAWSADYLYSGNTIYF
TRBJ2-1	TRBV23-1	few	.	TGCGCCAGCAGTCAATCTGAGGGCGGTTCCTCCTACAATGAGCAGTTCTTC	CASSQSEGGSSYNEQFF